This record looks at one T cell receptor beta chain sequence and its context. Its specific antigen is unknown. The junction and the germline gene differ at one end; a read error may be behind it. The immunoSEQ Assay, a bias-controlled multiplex PCR, was used to amplify TCRbeta CDR3 regions from genomic DNA. Per the authors' processing: Nucleated cell counts per sample were estimated from amplification of reference gene primers within the assay. To quantify the absolute abundance of each unique TCRbeta CDR3 rearrangement, sequence reads were collapsed and filtered. For each sample, productive Simpson clonality was calculated as the square root of Simpson's diversity index over productive rearrangements. TCRdb holds this immuneACCESS table with in-frame rearrangements only. Some clones are missing; in checked studies, unresolved V genes explain under half, and the rest has no known cause. V and J calls and clone size are those listed in that table; D and trimming were worked out from the DNA. This sample holds 40,000 to 50,000 clones; approximately 87% were observed only once. The top ten clonotypes cover approximately 15% of the sample.

Whole blood was collected in K2EDTA tubes by collaborating institutions according to the institutions' own protocols. For TCRbeta analysis, collaborators shipped samples in one of three forms: frozen whole blood, isolated PBMCs, or DNA extracted from either of those sample types. The data stem from a study of blood T cell repertoires in COVID-19 (dated by TCRdb to about 2020). In the study overall: The collaborator samples originated in the United States, Italy and Spain and spanned the acute and convalescent phases of COVID-19. The material from the prospective study consisted of cDNA or gDNA derived from T cells, B-cell-depleted T cells, or PBMCs. The dataset comprised deeply sampled blood TCRbeta repertoires from subjects exposed to, actively infected with, or recovered from COVID-19. The repertoires were released in a freely available public database meant as a resource for research on the immune response to SARS-CoV-2. The samples were drawn from two sources: the first 160 participants of the ongoing ImmuneRACE study, and over 1,000 subjects contributed by 6 global collaborators. A de-identified subject ID, COVID-19 status, age in years and sex were almost always included in the sample metadata. Where available, HLA class I and class II types were obtained from metadata supplied by the sample provider rather than from assay-based typing. The research as a whole found: The amount of clinical and demographic metadata varied by source and participant and was provided uncurated.

There are 16 amino acids in the CDR3, from cysteine to phenylalanine inclusive. Kept here is only the CDR3 DNA, which spans 48 bases and is read in frame from base 1. Sequences SNHLY (CDR1) and FYNNEI (CDR2) are obtained from the germline V gene. This chain is built from TRBV2 and TRBJ2-7; a tentative D call is TRBD1 (5 bases match). The receptor was isolated from a human donor in a cohort sampled during active COVID-19. The sequenced material came from peripheral blood. In nucleotides, the sequence is TGTGTCAGCACCTTACAGACAACCACAGGCGTCTACGAGCAGTACTTC. It translates as CVSTLQTTTGVYEQYF.